These 5 T cell receptor beta chains came from one sample sequenced in a study of OX40 agonist ivuxolimab in advanced cancers. Some clones are missing from TCRdb's copy, which holds only in-frame ones; the method was immunoSEQ multiplex PCR. Among about 58,000 clones listed, about 91% were seen once. The source was CD4+ or CD8+ T cells sorted from blood, collected in a trial of the OX40 agonist ivuxolimab. The receptors were gathered from an adult with an advanced solid tumor such as melanoma, head and neck, liver or kidney cancer.

In this sample, this clone turned up once. The rearrangement joins TRBV10-2 to TRBJ2-3, with 8 bases lining up with TRBD2. J gave up 2 bases and V 2 bases, and 3 bases lay outside the gene matches. The V gene's germline CDR1 is WSHSY and CDR2 SAAADI. The CDR3 totals 15 residues. CDR3 sequence (DNA): TGCGCCAGCAGTGAGCCTAGCGGGCTCACAGATACGCAGTATTTT. As protein: CASSEPSGLTDTQYF.

V and J are TRBV7-3 and TRBJ2-5, with 10 positions matching TRBD2. V trimming: 5 bases; J trimming: 1 base; junction bases outside the gene matches: 4. This CDR3 is 15 amino acids long. Germline V CDR1 and CDR2: SGHTA, FQGTGA. CDR3 region: CASSQGLALQETQYF. The CDR3 DNA sequence: TGTGCCAGCAGCCAGGGACTAGCGCTCCAAGAGACCCAGTACTTC.

The V and J genes are TRBV19 and TRBJ2-5; D is perhaps TRBD1 (7 bases). With 3 bases removed from V and 5 bases from J, the gap between germline ends came to 13 bases. This CDR3 region has 14 residues. Germline CDR1 reads LNHDA; CDR2 reads SQIVND (reference sequence). The CDR3 DNA sequence: TGTGCCAGTAGTATCGGAGGGGGCTGGGAGACCCAGTACTTC. It translates to CASSIGGGWETQYF.

The CDR3 spells CASNEDLSSYEQYF. CDR3 nucleotide sequence: TGTGCCAGTAATGAGGATTTAAGCTCCTACGAGCAGTACTTC. The V gene is TRBV19, the J gene TRBJ2-7, with unresolved D. The CDR3 totals 14 residues. Germline assignment: CDR1 LNHDA and CDR2 SQIVND (reference sequence). With 7 bases removed from V and 0 bases from J, the gap between germline ends came to 13 bases.

In DNA, the CDR3 is TGCAGCGTTGAAGGTACGAGACGGACCCAAGAGACCCAGTACTTC. It yields the protein CSVEGTRRTQETQYF. This sequence joins TRBV29-1 and TRBJ2-5; D gene ambiguous. V lost 1 base to trimming and J lost 1 base, with 13 bases between them. CDR1 is SQVTM, CDR2 ANQGSEA, per germline. CDR3 size: 15 residues.